This TCR beta chain was sequenced during a study of beta chain features in type 1 diabetes. Study-wide results and limits: Moderately but significantly shorter TCRB CDR3s were found in Type 1 diabetes patients in all four CD4+ subsets.

The length of the CDR3 is 14 residues. The ends were cut back, 7 bases at V and 6 bases at J, with 16 bases in the middle. Per germline, CDR1 MNHNS and CDR2 SASEGT. Comments on this clone: Its antigen is not known.

Sequenced material consisted of expressed TCRB transcripts (all of the isolated RNA was reverse transcribed). Method: immunoSEQ multiplex PCR; TCRdb's copy keeps in-frame clones and lacks some. Of 100,000 to 150,000 clones listed, 17% are singletons. The sequenced material came from central memory CD4+ T cells from blood. The chain links TRBV6-1 to TRBJ2-1, with a weak D call TRBD1 (5 bases). The sequence was obtained from a man aged 18 to 30 with type 1 diabetes. The CDR3 reads CASMRGPGRNEQFF. The DNA for the CDR3 is TGTGCCAGCATGAGAGGACCAGGGCGCAATGAGCAGTTCTTC.